Listed here are 21 T cell receptor beta chains from one sample, sequenced in a study of blood T cell repertoires in COVID-19. Only in-frame clones appear in the TCRdb table, and some are missing; sequencing was by immunoSEQ multiplex PCR. The table records 210,000 or so clones, around four fifths of them present only once. The specimen sequenced was peripheral blood. These receptors all stem from a woman older than 75 with active or convalescent COVID-19.

This chain joins TRBV9 and TRBJ2-1; D may be TRBD2 (5 bases). V shed 2 bases and J shed 7 bases, with 13 bases lying between them. The CDR3 has 14 residues. Germline assignment: CDR1 SGDLS and CDR2 YYNGEE. CDR3 loop: CASSVQTTFNEQFF. CDR3 in DNA: TGTGCCAGCAGCGTCCAGACTACGTTTAATGAGCAGTTCTTC.

This sequence joins TRBV10-1 and TRBJ1-2; TRBD1 matches at 7 bases. Germline V gene sequence: CDR1 WNHNN, CDR2 SYGVQD (reference sequence). The CDR3 is made up of 14 amino acids. Germline trimming cut 3 bases from V and 4 bases from J; bases unmatched to any gene: 5. Here the CDR3 DNA reads TGCGCCAGCAGTGATGAGGGGGCGGGCTATGGCTACACCTTC. It yields the protein CASSDEGAGYGYTF.

The chain employs TRBV6-5 and TRBJ1-1; possibly TRBD1 for D (6 bases). Germline V lookup: CDR1 MNHEY, CDR2 SVGAGI. The CDR3 is made up of 14 amino acids. V lost 0 bases, J lost 3 bases, and 8 bases lay in between. The chain's CDR3 is CASSYSGGYTEAFF. Written as DNA, the CDR3 is TGTGCCAGCAGTTACTCTGGGGGCTACACTGAAGCTTTCTTT.

The chain links TRBV28 to TRBJ1-5; 8 nucleotides align to TRBD1. Looked up from germline, CDR1 is MDHEN and CDR2 is SYDVKM. The CDR3 is 12 residues long. This CDR3 reads CATGGSNQPQHF. The CDR3 region has the DNA TGTGCAACAGGGGGTAGCAATCAGCCCCAGCATTTT.

The chain links TRBV4-1 to TRBJ1-1; TRBD1 aligns across 9 bases. V gave up 0 bases and J gave up 5 bases; unmatched junction bases: 10. Per germline, CDR1 MGHRA and CDR2 YSYEKL. The CDR3 is made up of 17 amino acids. CDR3 protein: CASSQDPDRGWNTEAFF. The CDR3 DNA is TGCGCCAGCAGCCAAGATCCGGACAGGGGATGGAATACTGAAGCTTTCTTT.

This chain links TRBV3-1 (or the pseudogene TRBV3-2) with TRBJ2-7; 7 nucleotides match TRBD1. CDR3 length equals 16 residues. CDR1 LGHDT and CDR2 YNNKEL come from the germline V gene (reference sequence). The V gene end was trimmed by 4 bases and the J gene end by 4 bases; junction bases not matched to a gene: 13. The CDR3 DNA reads as TGTGCCAGCAGCCGCCGGACAGGAGAGTCTTTTTACGAGCAGTACTTC. It encodes CASSRRTGESFYEQYF.

This chain links TRBV9 with TRBJ1-3; possible D gene TRBD1, 5 bases. The V gene lost 2 bases and the J gene lost 0 bases, with 12 bases spanning the gap. This CDR3 is 16 amino acids long. Germline V gene data show CDR1 as SGDLS and CDR2 as YYNGEE. Here the CDR3 reads CASSVTVRDSGNTIYF. In DNA, the CDR3 is TGTGCCAGCAGCGTGACAGTTAGGGACTCTGGAAACACCATATATTTT.

The CDR3 DNA reads TGCGCCAGCAGCTTGGCAGAGGGGGCGCGGGAAAAACTGTTTTTT. It yields the protein CASSLAEGAREKLFF. V and J are TRBV5-1 and TRBJ1-4, with 7 bases aligning to TRBD1. Trimming cost V 0 bases and J 8 bases; bases outside gene matches: 7. The CDR3 runs to 15 residues. Germline V gene data show CDR1 as SGHRS and CDR2 as YFSETQ.

About this clone itself: No DNA is shown, since the ends of the CDR3 on it are uncertain; the CDR3 is the one TCRdb lists. The rearrangement uses TRBV24-1 and TRBJ2-5; no check of the table's D call, TRBD1, against the DNA was made. Both ends counted, the CDR3 spans 13 residues. Looked up from germline, CDR1 is KGHDR and CDR2 is SFDVKD. The CDR3 sequence is CASGDSFLETQYF.

This chain links TRBV3-1 (or the pseudogene TRBV3-2) with TRBJ2-3; tentative D call: TRBD1 (5 bases). CDR3 length: 14 amino acids. The germline V gene has CDR1 LGHDT and CDR2 YNNKEL (reference sequence). With 3 bases removed from V and 4 bases from J, the gap between germline ends came to 11 bases. The CDR3, as DNA: TGTGCCAGCAGCCAGAGCGTAGGGGCAGATACGCAGTATTTT. Translation: CASSQSVGADTQYF.

The chain combines TRBV25-1 with TRBJ2-7; 7 bases are a match to TRBD2. Trimming cost V 7 bases and J 0 bases; bases outside gene matches: 6. This CDR3 comprises 14 residues. CDR1 is MGHDK, CDR2 SYGVNS, per germline. The chain's CDR3 is CASTKGEGSYEQYF. The DNA of the CDR3 is TGTGCCAGCACCAAAGGGGAGGGCTCCTACGAGCAGTACTTC.

V usage is TRBV28 and J usage is TRBJ1-3, with 7 bases fitting TRBD1. With 6 bases clipped from V and 4 bases from J, the junction kept 6 bases outside the gene matches. Germline assignment: CDR1 MDHEN and CDR2 SYDVKM. The CDR3 totals 14 residues. The CDR3 loop reads CASRTTGQGNTIYF. Written as DNA, the CDR3 is TGTGCCAGCAGGACGACAGGGCAAGGAAACACCATATATTTT. Supplemented by reference TRBV28 and TRBJ1-3, the full variable domain reads DVKVTQSSRYLVKRTGEKVFLECVQDMDHENMFWYRQDPGLGLRLIYFSYDVKMKEKGDIPEGYSVSREKKERFSLILESASTNQTSMYLCASRTTGQGNTIYFGEGSWLTVV.

This sequence joins TRBV19 and TRBJ2-1; D might be TRBD2 (5 bases). This CDR3 contains 16 residues. Germline values: CDR1 LNHDA, CDR2 SQIVND (reference sequence). Trimming took 4 bases from V and 0 from J, leaving 13 bases between them. CDR3 region: CASSRLLDLSYNEQFF. Written as DNA, the CDR3 is TGTGCCAGTAGTAGACTACTAGACCTCTCCTACAATGAGCAGTTCTTC.

The CDR3 DNA reads as TGTGCCAGTAGTATCCGGGACAGACGACCCGGGGAGCTGTTTTTT. Its protein product is CASSIRDRRPGELFF. This chain uses TRBV19 with TRBJ2-2, with 7 bases that match TRBD1. The CDR3 covers 15 residues. Trimming cost V 3 bases and J 6 bases; bases outside gene matches: 7. Germline CDR1 and CDR2: LNHDA and SQIVND (reference sequence).

The chain employs TRBV21-1 and TRBJ2-5; TRBD2, as called in the table, went unchecked against the DNA. TRBV21-1 has pseudogene status. This CDR3 region has 16 residues. CDR3 sequence: CAGDYSRERNQETQYF. As DNA, the CDR3 is TGTGCCGGCGACTATTCGAGAGAGAGGAACCAAGAGACCCAGTACTTC.

The gene calls are TRBV5-1 and TRBJ1-1, with 7 bases matching TRBD1. In germline, CDR1 is SGHRS, CDR2 YFSETQ. With V trimmed by 0 bases and J by 1 base, 6 bases remained unmatched. The CDR3 is 16 amino acids. The CDR3 region is CASSLEPRGTNTEAFF. The CDR3 DNA is TGCGCCAGCAGCTTGGAGCCCAGGGGGACGAACACTGAAGCTTTCTTT.

V gene TRBV6-6 combines with J gene TRBJ2-7; 10 positions match TRBD1. The V and J ends lost 5 bases and 12 bases, in that order; junction bases with no gene match: 4. The CDR3 is 11 residues long. Germline CDR1 reads MNHNY; CDR2 reads SVGAGI (reference sequence). The CDR3 sequence is CASSRDRGWYF. The CDR3 coding sequence is TGTGCCAGCAGTCGGGACAGGGGATGGTACTTC.

The V and J genes are TRBV19 and TRBJ2-2; 14 nucleotides line up with TRBD2. Germline-derived CDR1 and CDR2 are LNHDA and SQIVND (reference sequence). J was trimmed by 4 bases and V by 3 bases; bases with no gene match: 7. The CDR3 has 18 amino acids. The CDR3 DNA reads as TGTGCCAGTAGTATTATGGGACTAGCGGGAGAAAGCACCGGGGAGCTGTTTTTT. It translates to CASSIMGLAGESTGELFF.

Of note for this clone: Other DNA variants within this sample encode the same CDR3. CDR3: CASSPGQGNTEAFF. CDR3 DNA sequence: TGTGCCAGCAGCCCGGGACAGGGGAATACTGAAGCTTTCTTT. The rearrangement joins TRBV4-2 to TRBJ1-1; 10 bases align to TRBD1. CDR1 LGHNA and CDR2 YNFKEQ come from the germline V gene. V shed 4 bases, J shed 5 bases, and the junction held 4 bases outside the gene matches. The CDR3 has 14 amino acids.

CDR3 in amino acids: CASSQDPRDTQYF. In nucleotides, the CDR3 is TGTGCCAGCAGCCAAGATCCGAGGGATACGCAGTATTTT. The chain employs TRBV4-2 and TRBJ2-3; D is unresolved. The V end was cut by 0 bases, the J end by 6 bases, with 7 bases between. In germline, CDR1 is LGHNA, CDR2 YNFKEQ. The CDR3 is 13 residues long.

The chain joins TRBV6-1 to TRBJ2-1; 8 bases align to TRBD2. The length of the CDR3 is 15 residues. CDR1 is MNHNS and CDR2 is SASEGT in the germline V gene. V trimming: 3 bases; J trimming: 3 bases; junction bases outside the gene matches: 4. CDR3 in DNA: TGTGCCAGCAGTGACGCTAGCGGGCACTACAATGAGCAGTTCTTC. Residues: CASSDASGHYNEQFF.